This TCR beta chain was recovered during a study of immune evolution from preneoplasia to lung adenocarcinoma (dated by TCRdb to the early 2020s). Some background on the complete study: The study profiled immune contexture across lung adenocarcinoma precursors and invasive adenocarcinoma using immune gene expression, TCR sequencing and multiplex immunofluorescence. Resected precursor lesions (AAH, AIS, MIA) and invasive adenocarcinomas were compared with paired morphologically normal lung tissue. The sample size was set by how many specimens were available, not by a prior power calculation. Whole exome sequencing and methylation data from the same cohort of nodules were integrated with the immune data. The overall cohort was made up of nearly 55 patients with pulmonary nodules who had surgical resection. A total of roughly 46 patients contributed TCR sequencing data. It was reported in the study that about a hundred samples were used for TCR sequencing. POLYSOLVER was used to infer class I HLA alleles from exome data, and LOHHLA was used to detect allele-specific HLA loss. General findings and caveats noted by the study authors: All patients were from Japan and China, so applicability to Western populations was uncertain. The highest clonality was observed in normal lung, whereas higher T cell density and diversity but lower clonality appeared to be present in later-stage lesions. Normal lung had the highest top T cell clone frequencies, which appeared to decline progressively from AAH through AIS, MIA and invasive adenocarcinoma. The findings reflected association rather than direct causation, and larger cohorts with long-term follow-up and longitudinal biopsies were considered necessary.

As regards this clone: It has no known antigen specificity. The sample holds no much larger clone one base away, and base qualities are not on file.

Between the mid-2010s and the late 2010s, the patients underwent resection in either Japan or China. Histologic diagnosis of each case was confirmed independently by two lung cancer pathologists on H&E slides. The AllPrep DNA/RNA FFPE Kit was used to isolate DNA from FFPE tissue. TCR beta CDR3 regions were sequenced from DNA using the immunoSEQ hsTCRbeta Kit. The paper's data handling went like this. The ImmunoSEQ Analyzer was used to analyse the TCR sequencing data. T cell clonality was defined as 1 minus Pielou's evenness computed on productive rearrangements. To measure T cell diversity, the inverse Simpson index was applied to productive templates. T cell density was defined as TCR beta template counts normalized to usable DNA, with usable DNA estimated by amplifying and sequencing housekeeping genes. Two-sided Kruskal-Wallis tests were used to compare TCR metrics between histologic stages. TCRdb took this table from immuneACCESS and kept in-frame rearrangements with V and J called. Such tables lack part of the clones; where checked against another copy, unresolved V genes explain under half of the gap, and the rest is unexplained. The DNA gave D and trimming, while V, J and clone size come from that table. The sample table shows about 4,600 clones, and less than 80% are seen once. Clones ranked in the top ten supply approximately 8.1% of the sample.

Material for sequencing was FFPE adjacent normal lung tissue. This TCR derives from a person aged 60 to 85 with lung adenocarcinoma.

The DNA sequence is given as TGCGCCAGCAGCTTGGGGCGGGGAAGCGGGAGGTTCTCAGGCGAGCAGTTCTTC. Translated, this gives CASSLGRGSGRFSGEQFF. The sequence is built from TRBV5-1 and TRBJ2-1, with 9 middle bases fitting TRBD2. Ends trimmed: V by 0 bases, J by 10 bases; bases unmatched to a gene: 17. Reading the germline V gene gives CDR1 SGHRS and CDR2 YFSETQ. Spanning cysteine to phenylalanine, the CDR3 consists of 18 amino acids. CDR3 DNA only is kept here, 54 bases in frame from base 1.